This entry concerns a single T cell receptor (beta chain). Its specificity is not known. This entry is derived from a study of synovial regulatory T cells in juvenile arthritis. Overall study context: One patient received methotrexate plus infliximab; one lacked treatment information. Broader study findings: Synovial Tregs shared more CDR3 sequences with iaTregs than other blood Tregs. Across patients, iaTreg TCR repertoires were mostly private, partly shared with synovial Teff and blood CPL.

The CDR3 spans 13 residues. There is no recorded DNA. Germline CDR1 reads ENHRY; CDR2 reads SYGVKD. Only in-frame clones appear in the TCRdb table, and some are missing; sequencing was by immunoSEQ multiplex PCR. The repertoire table contains around 10,000 clones. Patients had median age about 11 years, range about 2.3-22.9. The rearrangement links TRBV10-3 to TRBJ2-7. The receptor comes from a donor younger than 30 with juvenile idiopathic arthritis. The sequenced sample consisted of Treg cells from blood. As to subset: remaining (HLA-DR-negative) circulating blood Treg cells. The chain's CDR3 is CAITPQGLGEQYF.